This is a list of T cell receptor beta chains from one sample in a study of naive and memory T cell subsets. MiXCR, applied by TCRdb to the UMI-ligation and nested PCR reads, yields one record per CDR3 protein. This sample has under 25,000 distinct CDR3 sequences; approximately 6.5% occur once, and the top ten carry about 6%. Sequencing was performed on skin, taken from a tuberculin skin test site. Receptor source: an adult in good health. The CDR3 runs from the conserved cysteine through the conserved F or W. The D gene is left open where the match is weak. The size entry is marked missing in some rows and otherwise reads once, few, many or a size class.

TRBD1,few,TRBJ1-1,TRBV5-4,CASSSTGTGGFGTEAFF,TGTGCCAGCAGCTCGACCGGGACAGGGGGTTTTGGCACTGAAGCTTTCTTT
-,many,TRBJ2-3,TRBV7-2,CASSTAVGGGDTQYF,TGTGCCAGCAGCACCGCAGTGGGAGGAGGAGATACGCAGTATTTT
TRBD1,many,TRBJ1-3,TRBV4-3,CASSQTFGTASGNTIYF,TGCGCCAGCAGCCAAACTTTTGGGACAGCATCTGGAAACACCATATATTTT
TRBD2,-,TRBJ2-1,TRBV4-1,CASSQETSGTSAEQFF,TGCGCCAGCAGCCAGGAGACTAGCGGGACTTCCGCTGAGCAGTTCTTC
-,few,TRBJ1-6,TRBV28,CASSFQGLTSPLHF,TGTGCCAGCAGTTTCCAGGGGTTAACTTCACCCCTCCACTTT
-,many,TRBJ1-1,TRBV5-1,CASSLGNIGAGGRNPEAFF,TGCGCCAGCAGCTTGGGGAACATTGGTGCGGGGGGTAGAAACCCTGAAGCTTTCTTT
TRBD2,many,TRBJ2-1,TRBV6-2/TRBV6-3,CASSYGLAGGDEQFF,TGTGCCAGCAGTTACGGTCTAGCGGGAGGCGATGAGCAGTTCTTC
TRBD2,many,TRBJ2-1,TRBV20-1,CSARAPGTSTNEQFF,TGCAGTGCTAGGGCCCCCGGGACTAGCACCAATGAGCAGTTCTTC
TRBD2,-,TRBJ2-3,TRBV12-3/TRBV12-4,CASSWGGSPDTQYF,TGTGCCAGCTCTTGGGGGGGGAGTCCAGATACGCAGTATTTT
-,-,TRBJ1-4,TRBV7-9,CASSSSEKLFF,TGTGCCAGCAGCTCATCGGAAAAACTGTTTTTT
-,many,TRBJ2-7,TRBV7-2,CASSGSYEQYF,TGTGCCAGCAGCGGCTCCTACGAGCAGTACTTC
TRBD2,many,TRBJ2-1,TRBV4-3,CASSQDALGTSVYNEQFF,TGCGCCAGCAGCCAAGATGCTTTAGGGACTAGCGTTTACAATGAGCAGTTCTTC
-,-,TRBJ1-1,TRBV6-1,CASSESVEAFF,TGTGCCAGCAGTGAATCTGTCGAAGCTTTCTTT
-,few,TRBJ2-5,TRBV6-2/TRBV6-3,CASRLRQDNQETQYF,TGTGCCAGCAGATTACGACAGGACAACCAAGAGACCCAGTACTTC
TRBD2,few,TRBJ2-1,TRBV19,CASSIGGTSGGHAYNEQFF,TGTGCCAGTAGTATAGGGGGTACTAGCGGGGGCCACGCCTACAATGAGCAGTTCTTC
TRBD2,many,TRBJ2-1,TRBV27,CASPSGTYNEQFF,TGTGCCAGCCCTAGCGGGACATACAATGAGCAGTTCTTC